This T cell receptor beta chain is drawn from a study of cytomegalovirus exposure and HLA in healthy donors. Findings of the study overall: Common viral pathogens seemed, in a later analysis, to connect with several of the most significant clusters. In a later analysis, the majority of CMV-associated beta chains seemingly showed HLA restriction.

In regard to this clone: The antigen remains undetermined.

Both 60 Vbeta primers and 13 Jbeta primers went into the PCR. The table came from immunoSEQ multiplex PCR; TCRdb's copy has only in-frame clones and leaves some out. The table lists some 200,000 clones, under 90% of them singletons. The specimen was PBMCs. This TCR was recovered from a boy aged 2 to 10 in good health and CMV-seronegative.

The CDR3 protein is CASSLVPLQLAPSQETQYF. The DNA for the CDR3 is TGTGCCAGCAGCTTAGTCCCCCTTCAACTAGCGCCGAGCCAAGAGACCCAGTACTTC. The chain couples TRBV7-2 to TRBJ2-5, with TRBD2 identical over 7 bases. The V segment lost 1 base and the J segment 1 base; nucleotides outside the gene matches: 15. The CDR3 is 19 amino acids. Germline V gene sequence: CDR1 SGHTA, CDR2 FQGNSA. The full variable domain, rest sourced from reference TRBV7-2 and TRBJ2-5, is GAGVSQSPSNKVTEKGKDVELRCDPISGHTALYWYRQSLGQGLEFLIYFQGNSAPDKSGLPSDRFSAERTGGSVSTLTIQRTQQEDSAVYLCASSLVPLQLAPSQETQYFGPGTRLLVL.